A selection of T cell receptor beta chains follows, all from one sample in a study of chemoradiotherapy in HPV16-positive cancers. Measured with immunoSEQ multiplex PCR; TCRdb has only the in-frame clones, and not every one. Of 15,000 to 20,000 clones listed, 90% to 95% are singletons. The sequencing here drew on blood, taken from a patient who underwent chemoradiotherapy. The receptors here all came from a human donor with HPV-associated anogenital cancer. Each CDR3 is given with its conserved first and last residue. The D gene is left open where the match is weak. Clone size is stated in some rows and not others, as once, few, many or a class when expanded.

d_call	v_call	clone_size	j_call	cdr3_aa	cdr3_nt
.	TRBV21-1	once	TRBJ2-3	CASSPWTGDTQYF	TGTGCCAGCAGCCCGTGGACAGGGGATACGCAGTATTTT
.	TRBV27	once	TRBJ2-2	CASSLLRATANTGELFF	TGTGCCAGCAGTTTGCTCAGGGCAACCGCGAACACCGGGGAGCTGTTTTTT
.	TRBV5-1	.	TRBJ2-6	CASSSTSGANVLTF	TGCGCCAGCAGCTCTACATCTGGGGCCAACGTCCTGACTTTC
TRBD1	TRBV5-1	.	TRBJ1-3	CASSYGDRGNTIYF	TGCGCCAGCAGCTACGGGGACAGGGGAAACACCATATATTTT
.	TRBV7-2	once	TRBJ2-7	CASSEAGTTSSYEQYF	TGTGCCAGCAGCGAAGCCGGGACAACGAGCTCCTACGAGCAGTACTTC
TRBD1	TRBV2	.	TRBJ2-2	CAGAGTGGTGELFF	TGTGCCGGCGCTGGGACAGGGGGCACCGGGGAGCTGTTTTTT
.	TRBV30	.	TRBJ1-5	CAWTPRADQPQHF	TGTGCCTGGACCCCCCGGGCGGACCAGCCCCAGCATTTT
.	TRBV7-9	.	TRBJ1-1	CASSWNTEAFF	TGTGCCAGCAGCTGGAACACTGAAGCTTTCTTT
.	TRBV19	.	TRBJ1-5	CASSIAGTIFNQPQHF	TGTGCCAGTAGTATTGCAGGTACGATTTTCAATCAGCCCCAGCATTTT
.	TRBV7-9	few	TRBJ1-4	CASSLGQGRGANEKLFF	TGTGCCAGCAGCTTGGGGCAGGGACGTGGAGCTAATGAAAAACTGTTTTTT
.	TRBV5-1	.	TRBJ1-2	CASSLVEDGNYGYTF	TGCGCCAGCAGCCTGGTGGAGGACGGGAACTATGGCTACACCTTC
.	TRBV7-9	.	TRBJ1-3	CASSQGEGNTIYF	TGTGCCAGCAGTCAGGGTGAGGGAAACACCATATATTTT
TRBD1	TRBV30	.	TRBJ1-4	CAWSPGTGDEKLFF	TGTGCCTGGAGTCCCGGGACAGGGGACGAAAAACTGTTTTTT
.	TRBV9	.	TRBJ1-2	CASSVNRDTF	TGTGCCAGCAGCGTTAACCGGGACACCTTC
.	TRBV5-4	.	TRBJ2-1	CASSPDTGRDEQFF	TGTGCCAGCAGCCCCGACACCGGCCGCGATGAGCAGTTCTTC
TRBD1	TRBV19	.	TRBJ1-6	CASSNGQGNSPLHF	TGTGCCAGTAGTAACGGACAGGGGAATTCACCCCTCCACTTT
.	TRBV7-9	.	TRBJ1-1	CASSTGNTEAFF	TGTGCCAGCAGTACCGGGAACACTGAAGCTTTCTTT
TRBD1	TRBV4-3	.	TRBJ2-1	CASSQDGTGFGNEQFF	TGCGCCAGCAGCCAAGATGGGACAGGTTTCGGCAATGAGCAGTTCTTC
TRBD1	TRBV27	few	TRBJ1-6	CASSFRTGADSPLHF	TGTGCCAGCAGTTTTCGGACAGGGGCGGATTCACCCCTCCACTTT
TRBD1	TRBV6-5	.	TRBJ1-4	CASSLTGSPTNEKLFF	TGTGCCAGCAGTTTGACAGGGAGCCCAACTAATGAAAAACTGTTTTTT
TRBD1	TRBV5-1	.	TRBJ1-2	CASSIGQGANYGYTF	TGCGCCAGCAGCATTGGACAGGGGGCAAACTATGGCTACACCTTC
.	TRBV6-1	.	TRBJ1-5	CASSEALLTNQPQHF	TGTGCCAGCAGTGAGGCACTGCTTACTAATCAGCCCCAGCATTTT
.	TRBV6-1	.	TRBJ1-4	CASSERGTGNEKLFF	TGTGCCAGCAGTGAAAGGGGGACGGGTAATGAAAAACTGTTTTTT
.	TRBV5-4	.	TRBJ1-2	CASSWGKAGYTF	TGTGCCAGCAGCTGGGGGAAAGCGGGCTACACCTTC
.	TRBV6-5	.	TRBJ1-2	CASRGPWKPPYGYTF	TGTGCCAGCAGGGGCCCGTGGAAACCCCCATATGGCTACACCTTC
TRBD1	TRBV29-1	few	TRBJ1-2	CSVEDTGTGGVGGYTF	TGCAGCGTTGAAGATACCGGGACAGGGGGCGTCGGTGGCTACACCTTC
TRBD1	TRBV11-2	.	TRBJ1-1	CADRGRGTEAFF	TGTGCTGACAGGGGGCGCGGGACTGAAGCTTTCTTT
.	TRBV5-4	.	TRBJ2-2	CASSLVEGNTGELFF	TGTGCCAGCAGCTTGGTAGAAGGCAACACCGGGGAGCTGTTTTTT
TRBD2	TRBV7-8	once	TRBJ2-1	CASSLASGTSANEQFF	TGTGCCAGCAGCTTAGCGAGCGGGACTAGCGCCAATGAGCAGTTCTTC
.	TRBV5-6	few	TRBJ1-2	CASSLTQGTYTF	TGTGCCAGCAGCTTGACGCAGGGGACCTACACCTTC
.	TRBV6-1	.	TRBJ1-1	CASPLGGSTDPEAFF	TGTGCCAGTCCCCTCGGGGGGTCGACGGATCCTGAAGCTTTCTTT
.	TRBV18	.	TRBJ1-4	CASSPGATNEKLFF	TGTGCCAGCTCACCAGGGGCAACTAATGAAAAACTGTTTTTT
TRBD1	TRBV25-1	once	TRBJ1-1	CASSAFTGEGTEAFF	TGTGCCAGCAGTGCCTTCACAGGGGAGGGGACTGAAGCTTTCTTT
.	TRBV18	.	TRBJ1-5	CASSSYRDSNQPQHF	TGTGCCAGCTCATCGTACAGGGATAGCAATCAGCCCCAGCATTTT
.	TRBV30	.	TRBJ2-3	CAWSRDTRQYF	TGTGCCTGGAGCCGGGACACCCGGCAGTATTTT
.	TRBV2	.	TRBJ2-1	CASSEEGSPPLSKQFF	TGTGCCAGCAGTGAAGAGGGCTCCCCACCCTTGTCTAAGCAGTTCTTC
.	TRBV4-3	.	TRBJ1-6	CASSQERPANSPLHF	TGCGCCAGCAGCCAAGAAAGGCCAGCTAATTCACCCCTCCACTTT
.	TRBV6-1	.	TRBJ1-5	CASSEKGEYQPQHF	TGTGCCAGCAGTGAAAAGGGAGAGTATCAGCCCCAGCATTTT
TRBD1	TRBV5-4	.	TRBJ2-3	CASSPGTGFSTDTQYF	TGTGCCAGCAGCCCTGGGACAGGTTTCAGCACAGATACGCAGTATTTT
.	TRBV7-2	.	TRBJ1-2	CASSREGLLSGYTF	TGTGCCAGCAGCCGGGAGGGACTCCTTAGTGGCTACACCTTC
.	TRBV5-1	.	TRBJ1-1	CASSLASGRGGNTEAFF	TGCGCCAGCAGCTTGGCCTCGGGCAGGGGAGGGAACACTGAAGCTTTCTTT
TRBD2	TRBV25-1	.	TRBJ2-1	CASSKRGLAPNEQFF	TGTGCCAGCAGTAAACGGGGACTAGCCCCGAATGAGCAGTTCTTC
TRBD2	TRBV7-2	.	TRBJ2-3	CASSPHQLSGASDTQYF	TGTGCCAGCAGCCCACACCAACTTAGCGGGGCCTCAGATACGCAGTATTTT
.	TRBV5-1	.	TRBJ1-5	CASSSPGAYSNQPQHF	TGCGCCAGCAGCTCACCAGGGGCCTATAGCAATCAGCCCCAGCATTTT
.	TRBV7-2	.	TRBJ1-3	CASSFMGGSGNTIYF	TGTGCCAGCAGCTTCATGGGGGGCTCTGGAAACACCATATATTTT
.	TRBV6-1	once	TRBJ1-5	CASSDNPGSNQPQHF	TGTGCCAGCAGTGATAACCCAGGGAGCAATCAGCCCCAGCATTTT
.	TRBV7-8	.	TRBJ2-6	CASSKQLSGANVLTF	TGTGCCAGCAGCAAACAGCTCTCTGGGGCCAACGTCCTGACTTTC
.	TRBV13	.	TRBJ2-7	CASSLRTGRGEQYF	TGTGCCAGCAGCTTAAGAACAGGGAGAGGCGAGCAGTACTTC
.	TRBV20-1	.	TRBJ1-1	CSARHSREAFF	TGCAGTGCCAGACACTCACGGGAAGCTTTCTTT
TRBD1	TRBV18	.	TRBJ2-5	CASEGTAGETQYF	TGTGCCAGCGAAGGGACAGCAGGAGAGACCCAGTACTTC
.	TRBV6-4	.	TRBJ1-5	CASSEVGGGNQPQHF	TGTGCCAGCAGTGAGGTAGGGGGTGGCAATCAGCCCCAGCATTTT
.	TRBV7-9	.	TRBJ1-3	CASSSLGAARGNTIYF	TGTGCCAGCAGCTCCCTCGGGGCAGCGAGGGGAAACACCATATATTTT
.	TRBV7-9	.	TRBJ1-1	CASSLYEGLGTEAFF	TGTGCCAGCAGCTTATATGAGGGACTCGGGACTGAAGCTTTCTTT